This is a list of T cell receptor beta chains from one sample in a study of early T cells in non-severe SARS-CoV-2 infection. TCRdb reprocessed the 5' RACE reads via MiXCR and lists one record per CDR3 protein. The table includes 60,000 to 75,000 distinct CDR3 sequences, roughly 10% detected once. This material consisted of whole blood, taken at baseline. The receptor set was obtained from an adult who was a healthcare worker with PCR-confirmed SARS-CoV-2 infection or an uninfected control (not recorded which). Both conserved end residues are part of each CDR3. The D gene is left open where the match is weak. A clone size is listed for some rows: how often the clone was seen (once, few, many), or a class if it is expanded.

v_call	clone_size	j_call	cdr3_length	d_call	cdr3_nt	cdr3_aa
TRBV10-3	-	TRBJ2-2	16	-	TGTGCCATCAGTGTTGGGGGAGTGGGGGCGACCGGGGAGCTGTTTTTT	CAISVGGVGATGELFF
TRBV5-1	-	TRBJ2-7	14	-	TGCGCCAGCAGCTTGGGAGGCACCACCTACGAGCAGTACTTC	CASSLGGTTYEQYF
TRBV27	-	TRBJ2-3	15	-	TGTGCCACCTCCCCCTCAGGACGGCGCACAGATACGCAGTATTTT	CATSPSGRRTDTQYF
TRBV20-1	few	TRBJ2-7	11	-	TGCAGTGCGGGGGGGGCGCGCGAGCAGTACTTC	CSAGGAREQYF
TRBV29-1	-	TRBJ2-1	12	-	TGCAGCGTTTGTTTCCAAGGGAATGAGCAGTTCTTC	CSVCFQGNEQFF
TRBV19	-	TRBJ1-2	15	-	TGTGCCAGTAGTATAGATCTGGGGAAATCCGATGGCTACACCTTC	CASSIDLGKSDGYTF
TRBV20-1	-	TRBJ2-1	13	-	TGCAGTGCTCCTCAGGTGCAGCTCAATGAGCAGTTCTTC	CSAPQVQLNEQFF
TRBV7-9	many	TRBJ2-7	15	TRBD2	TGTGCCAGCACCCCCCTAGCGGGCCGCTCCTACGAGCAGTACTTC	CASTPLAGRSYEQYF
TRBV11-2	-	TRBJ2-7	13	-	TGTGCCAGCAGCTTAGATCGGACACTTGAGCAGTACTTC	CASSLDRTLEQYF
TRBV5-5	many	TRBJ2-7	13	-	TGTGCCAGCAGCTTGTTCGGGACGAGCGAGCAGTACTTC	CASSLFGTSEQYF
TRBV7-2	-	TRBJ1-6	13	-	TGTGCCAGCAGAGGACAGTTGGATTCACCCCTCCACTTT	CASRGQLDSPLHF
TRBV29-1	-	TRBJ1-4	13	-	TGCAGCGTTGGATTACCAACTAATGAAAAACTGTTTTTT	CSVGLPTNEKLFF
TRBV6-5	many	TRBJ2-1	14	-	TGTGCCAGCAGTCTCCGAAAGGTCAACAATGAGCAGTTCTTC	CASSLRKVNNEQFF
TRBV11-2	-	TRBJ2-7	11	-	TGTGCCAGCAGCTACGACAACGAGCAGTACTTC	CASSYDNEQYF
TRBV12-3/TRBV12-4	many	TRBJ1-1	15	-	TGTGCCAGCAGTTCAGAGGGGGGTTGGGACACTGAAGCTTTCTTT	CASSSEGGWDTEAFF
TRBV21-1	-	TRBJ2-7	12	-	TGTGCCAGCAACGGTGCCGGGACAGAGACCGTCTTC	CASNGAGTETVF
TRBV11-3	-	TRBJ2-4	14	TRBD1	TGTGCCAGCAGCTCTGGACAGGGGGCTTACATTCAGTACTTC	CASSSGQGAYIQYF
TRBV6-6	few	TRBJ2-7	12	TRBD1	TGTGCCAGCACCGGACAGGGGGCCGAGCAGTACTTC	CASTGQGAEQYF
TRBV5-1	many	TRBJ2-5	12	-	TGCGCCAGCAGCTTGGCCCAAGAGACCCAGTACTTC	CASSLAQETQYF
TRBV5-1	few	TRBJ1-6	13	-	TGCGCCAGCAGCTTGGAAGCCAGTTCACCCCTCCACTTT	CASSLEASSPLHF
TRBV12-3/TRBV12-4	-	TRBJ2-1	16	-	TGTGCCAGCAGCTCAAAAGGGGTGGCGGCGTACAATGAGCAGTTCTTC	CASSSKGVAAYNEQFF
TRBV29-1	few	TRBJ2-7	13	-	TGCAGCGTAGCCCGGGCCGTACCCTACGAGCAGTACTTC	CSVARAVPYEQYF
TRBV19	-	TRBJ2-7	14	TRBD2	TGTGCCAGTAGTGACGGACTAGCGGCCTACGAGCAGTACTTC	CASSDGLAAYEQYF
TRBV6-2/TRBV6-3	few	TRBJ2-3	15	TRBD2	TGTGCCAGCAGGGCCTCCGGGACTAGCCCAGATACGCAGTATTTT	CASRASGTSPDTQYF
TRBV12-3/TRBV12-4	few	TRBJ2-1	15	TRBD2	TGTGCCAGCAGTCCGTTAGCGGGACCCTACAATGAGCAGTTCTTC	CASSPLAGPYNEQFF
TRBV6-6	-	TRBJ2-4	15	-	TGTGCCAGCAGCCCCGTGGGCCTAGCCAAAAACATTCAGTACTTC	CASSPVGLAKNIQYF
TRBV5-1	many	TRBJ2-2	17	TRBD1	TGCGCCAGCAGCTCGGCCCCGGGACAGGGGATCACCGGGGAGCTGTTTTTT	CASSSAPGQGITGELFF
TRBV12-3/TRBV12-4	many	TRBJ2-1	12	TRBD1	TGTGCCAGCAGTTTTTCAGGACAGGGTCAGTTCTTC	CASSFSGQGQFF
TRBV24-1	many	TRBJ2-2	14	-	TGTGCCACCAGTGAGGGAAGCAGCACCGGGGAGCTGTTTTTT	CATSEGSSTGELFF
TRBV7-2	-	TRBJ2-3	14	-	TGTGCCAGCAGCGCCATTGGGGGCACAGATACGCAGTATTTT	CASSAIGGTDTQYF
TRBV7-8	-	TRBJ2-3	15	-	TGTGCCAGCAGCCCCCCCTGGGTGGGCACAGATACGCAGTATTTT	CASSPPWVGTDTQYF
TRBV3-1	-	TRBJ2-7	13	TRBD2	TGTGCCAGCAGCCGACTAGCACCCTACGAGCAGTACTTC	CASSRLAPYEQYF
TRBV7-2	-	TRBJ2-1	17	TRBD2	TGTGCCAGCAGCTTAGGGAGCGGGATCGTTATAGTGGATGAGCAGTTCTTC	CASSLGSGIVIVDEQFF
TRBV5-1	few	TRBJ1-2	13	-	TGCGCCAGCAGCCCCGACAGGAGTTATGGCTACACCTTC	CASSPDRSYGYTF
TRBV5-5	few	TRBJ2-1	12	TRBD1	TGTGCCAGCAGCACGACAGGGGGCATGGAGTTCTTC	CASSTTGGMEFF
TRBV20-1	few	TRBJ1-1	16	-	TGCAGTGCTAGATCAGGGAGGCAGAGATTCAACACTGAAGCTTTCTTT	CSARSGRQRFNTEAFF
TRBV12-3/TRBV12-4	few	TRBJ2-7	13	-	TGTGCCAGCAGTCGGGGGACCCGTGGCGAGCAGTACTTC	CASSRGTRGEQYF
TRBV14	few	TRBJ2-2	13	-	TGTGCCAGCAGCCAAGACCGGACCGGGGAGCTGTTTTTT	CASSQDRTGELFF
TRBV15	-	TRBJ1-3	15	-	TGTGCCACCAGCAGAGCGGGTCAGGGAGGAAACACCATATATTTT	CATSRAGQGGNTIYF
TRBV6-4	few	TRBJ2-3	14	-	TGTGCCAGCAGTCCGATAGCATACACAGATACGCAGTATTTT	CASSPIAYTDTQYF
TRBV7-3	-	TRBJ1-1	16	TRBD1	TGTGCCAGGAGCCCGCGGACAGGGAGGGTCGACACTGAAGCTTTCTTT	CARSPRTGRVDTEAFF
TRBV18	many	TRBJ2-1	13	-	TGTGCCAGCTCACCACCGTCCTTCAATGAGCAGTTCTTC	CASSPPSFNEQFF
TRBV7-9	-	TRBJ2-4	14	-	TGTGCCAGCAGCTTAGTCCCCGGCAAAAACATTCAGTACTTC	CASSLVPGKNIQYF
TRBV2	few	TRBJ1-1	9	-	TGTGCCAGCAGTCCTAGTAGGACTTTT	CASSPSRTF
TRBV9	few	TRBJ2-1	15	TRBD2	TGTGCCAGCAGAGCAGCGGGGGGCGGGAACAATGAGCAGTTCTTC	CASRAAGGGNNEQFF
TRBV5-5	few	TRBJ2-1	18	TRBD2	TGTGCCAGCAGCTTGGCCGGACTAGCGGGAGCTAATTACAATGAGCAGTTCTTC	CASSLAGLAGANYNEQFF
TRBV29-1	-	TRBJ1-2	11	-	TGCAGCGTTGGTGACCCAAGGCGCTACACCTTC	CSVGDPRRYTF
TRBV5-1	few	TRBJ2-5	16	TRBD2	TGCGCCAGCAGCTTGGTAGGGACTAGCGGCCAAGAGACCCAGTACTTC	CASSLVGTSGQETQYF
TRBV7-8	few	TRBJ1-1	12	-	TGTGCCAGCAGCTTTGCAAACACTGAAGCTTTCTTT	CASSFANTEAFF
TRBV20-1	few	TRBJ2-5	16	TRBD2	TGCAGTGCTAGAGACGTAGCGGGGGGCCCTCTTGAGACCCAGTACTTC	CSARDVAGGPLETQYF
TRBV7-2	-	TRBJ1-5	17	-	TGTGCCAGCAGCTTGCTCTCTGGACAGATCTTGAGTCAGCCCCAGCATTTT	CASSLLSGQILSQPQHF
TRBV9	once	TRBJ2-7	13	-	TGTGCCAGCAGCCCGACAGATTCCTACGAGCAGTACTTC	CASSPTDSYEQYF
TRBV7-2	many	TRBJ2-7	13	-	TGTGCCAGCAGCCTCGGACGGACCTACGAGCAGTACTTC	CASSLGRTYEQYF
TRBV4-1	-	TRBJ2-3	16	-	TGCGCCAGCAGCCCGGGCTTAACTGCTAGCACAGATACGCAGTATTTT	CASSPGLTASTDTQYF
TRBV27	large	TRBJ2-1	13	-	TGTGCCAGCAGTTTATCGGGAGTCCATGAGCAGTTCTTC	CASSLSGVHEQFF
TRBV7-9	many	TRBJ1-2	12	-	TGTGCCAGCAGCCCCCACCTGGATGGCTACACCTTC	CASSPHLDGYTF
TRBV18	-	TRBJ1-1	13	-	TGTGCCAGCTCACTAGACTTGGTCACTGAAGCTTTCTTT	CASSLDLVTEAFF
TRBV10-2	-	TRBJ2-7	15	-	TGCGCCAGTAAGAAAGACCAAGGGACCCCTAACGAGCAGTACTTC	CASKKDQGTPNEQYF
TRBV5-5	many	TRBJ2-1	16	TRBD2	TGTGCCAGCAGCCACAGGCTAGCGGGGGGCGGGAATGAGCAGTTCTTC	CASSHRLAGGGNEQFF
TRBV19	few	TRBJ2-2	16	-	TGTGCCAGTAGTTCCCGGGCCCCCGGAACCACCGGGGAGCTGTTTTTT	CASSSRAPGTTGELFF